The 22 T cell receptor beta chains below come from one sample, sequenced in a study of T-cell memory formation after mild COVID-19. TCRdb reprocessed the 5' RACE reads with MiXCR, giving one entry per CDR3 protein. The repertoire has 250,000 to 300,000 distinct CDR3 sequences, roughly 16% of them found once; the top ten carry 20% to 25%. The specimen sequenced was PBMCs or a T cell subset sorted from them (not recorded which). These receptors all come from a man in his late teens or twenties who had mild COVID-19 (a few samples of this study predate the infection). Cell type and time point are not known.

This clonotype has a handful of counts. This chain connects TRBV7-8 to TRBJ2-4, with 8 bases that match TRBD1. Trimming removed 6 bases from V and 4 bases from J; junction bases left unmatched: 11. The CDR3 is 16 amino acids. Germline V gives CDR1 SGHVS, CDR2 FQNEAQ. CDR3 amino acids: CASSRTGLNYKNIQYF. Here the CDR3 DNA reads TGTGCCAGCAGTCGGACAGGGCTGAACTATAAAAACATTCAGTACTTC.

The chain carries TRBV29-1 and TRBJ2-3, with D unresolved. Germline CDR1 and CDR2: SQVTM and ANQGSEA. This CDR3 region has 15 residues. Trimming stripped 5 bases from V and 1 base from J, with 16 bases between. CDR3 region: CSVRRDLTGTDTQYF. CDR3 DNA: TGCAGCGTTAGACGTGACTTAACCGGCACAGATACGCAGTATTTT.

V gene TRBV7-2 combines with J gene TRBJ2-4; TRBD2 matches 15 bases. The CDR3 loop spans 16 amino acids. V gave up 1 base and J gave up 15 bases; unmatched junction bases: 10. CDR1 is SGHTA, CDR2 FQGNSA, per germline. CDR3 region: CASSLGRTSGGAVLYF. For the CDR3, the DNA is TGTGCCAGCAGCTTAGGGCGGACTAGCGGGGGGGCCGTCCTGTACTTC. Together with reference TRBV7-2 and TRBJ2-4, the CDR3 gives the full variable domain: GAGVSQSPSNKVTEKGKDVELRCDPISGHTALYWYRQSLGQGLEFLIYFQGNSAPDKSGLPSDRFSAERTGGSVSTLTIQRTQQEDSAVYLCASSLGRTSGGAVLYFGAGTRLSVL.

The chain joins TRBV6-6 to TRBJ2-7, with D tentatively TRBD1 or TRBD2 (6 bases each). Germline V gives CDR1 MNHNY, CDR2 SVGAGI (reference sequence). The V end was cut by 6 bases, the J end by 6 bases, with 21 bases between. This CDR3 is built from 15 residues. This chain's CDR3 is CASSPERGAGGEQYV. CDR3 nucleotides: TGTGCCAGCAGCCCAGAAAGGGGGGCCGGGGGCGAGCAGTACGTC.

The V and J genes are TRBV5-1 and TRBJ2-5; D is ambiguous. CDR3 length equals 15 residues. Trimming took off 1 base at V and 1 base at J, with 11 bases between the two ends. CDR1 and CDR2 (germline): SGHRS, YFSETQ. This chain's CDR3 is CASSLRANSQETQYF. The DNA of the CDR3 is TGCGCCAGCAGCTTGAGGGCTAACTCCCAAGAGACCCAGTACTTC.

This clonotype was found many times. The rearrangement links TRBV4-1 to TRBJ2-7; D tentatively reads TRBD1 or TRBD2 (5 bases each). The germline V and J ends were trimmed by 1 base and 0 bases, with 10 bases remaining between them. The germline CDR1 and CDR2 sequences are MGHRA and YSYEKL. This CDR3 comprises 15 residues. The CDR3 sequence is CASSQGWGSSYEQYV. As DNA, the CDR3 is TGCGCCAGCAGCCAAGGCTGGGGGAGCTCCTACGAGCAGTACGTC.

This clonotype has just a few counts. The V and J genes are TRBV18 and TRBJ2-2; D call uncertain. The germline CDR1 and CDR2 sequences are KGHSH and LQKENI. V lost 5 bases and J lost 1, with 5 bases in between. The CDR3 sequence is 13 residues long. The CDR3 here is CASSMGNTGELFF. Here the CDR3 DNA reads TGTGCCAGCTCAATGGGGAACACCGGGGAGCTGTTTTTT.

This clonotype was observed a handful of times. The CDR3: CASSLGTGYNGYTF. The CDR3 nucleotides read TGTGCCAGCAGCTTAGGGACAGGGTACAATGGCTACACCTTC. The chain joins TRBV7-2 to TRBJ1-2, with 8 bases identical to TRBD1. Looked up from germline, CDR1 is SGHTA and CDR2 is FQGNSA. V lost 1 base, J lost 6 bases, and 4 bases stayed unmatched. This CDR3 has 14 amino acids. Variable domain in full (rest from reference TRBV7-2 and TRBJ1-2): GAGVSQSPSNKVTEKGKDVELRCDPISGHTALYWYRQSLGQGLEFLIYFQGNSAPDKSGLPSDRFSAERTGGSVSTLTIQRTQQEDSAVYLCASSLGTGYNGYTFGSGTRLTVV.

This clonotype turned up a few times. The CDR3 nucleotides read TGTGCTAGTGGTCCCCAGACTGAAGCTTTCTTT. It codes for CASGPQTEAFF. The chain is built from TRBV12-5 and TRBJ1-1, with D unclear. CDR1 and CDR2 from the germline V gene are LGHNT and FRNRAP. Trimming took 5 bases from V and 5 from J, leaving 6 bases between them. The CDR3 runs to 11 residues.

The rearrangement links TRBV5-1 to TRBJ1-1; TRBD1 aligns across 9 bases. This CDR3 spans 14 amino acids. Germline V gene data show CDR1 as SGHRS and CDR2 as YFSETQ. V lost 5 bases and J lost 3; bases outside the gene matches: 5. CDR3 in DNA: TGCGCCAGCAGAACAGGGGGCATCGACACTGAAGCTTTCTTT. Translating gives CASRTGGIDTEAFF.

At least ten counts were recorded for this clonotype. This chain joins TRBV4-3 and TRBJ1-5, with D unresolved. Germline CDR1 LGHNA, CDR2 YSLEER. The CDR3 loop spans 15 amino acids. Trimming shortened V by 0 bases and J by 3 bases, and 9 bases separated the two germline ends. CDR3 amino acids: CASSQDLATNQPQHF. For the CDR3, the DNA is TGCGCCAGCAGCCAAGATTTGGCCACCAATCAGCCCCAGCATTTT.

The V and J genes are TRBV30 and TRBJ2-3; TRBD1 aligns across 7 bases. The germline gives CDR1 GTSNPN, CDR2 SVGIG (reference sequence). V lost 0 bases and J lost 10; bases outside the gene matches: 4. The CDR3 is 12 residues long. CDR3 amino acids: CAWSVQGQAQYF. CDR3 bases: TGTGCCTGGAGTGTACAAGGACAGGCGCAGTATTTT.

The genes are TRBV3-1 and TRBJ2-7; D is unresolved. Germline V gives CDR1 LGHDT, CDR2 YNNKEL (reference sequence). V was trimmed by 6 bases and J by 5 bases, leaving 8 bases between them. This CDR3 has 11 residues. The CDR3 sequence: CASSVRNEQYF. CDR3 nucleotides: TGTGCCAGCAGTGTACGGAACGAGCAGTACTTC.

This clonotype occurred a few times. This rearrangement joins TRBV27 to TRBJ2-1; D is possibly TRBD1 (6 bases). The CDR3 is 15 amino acids. CDR1 is MNHEY, CDR2 SMNVEV, per germline (reference sequence). V was clipped by 6 bases and J by 8 bases, with 20 bases between them. The DNA for the CDR3 is TGTGCCAGCAGCTCCCCCCAGGGGCGCATGGATGAGCAGTTCTTC. Amino acids: CASSSPQGRMDEQFF.

This chain uses TRBV6-2 or TRBV6-3 with TRBJ1-2, with 7 bases identical to TRBD1. The CDR3 sequence is 15 residues long. V trimming: 5 bases; J trimming: 5 bases; junction bases outside the gene matches: 11. Germline assignment: CDR1 MNHEY and CDR2 SVGEGT. As DNA, the CDR3 is TGTGCCAGCAGTGTGACCGCCGGGACAGTTTATGGCTACACCTTC. Translated, it gives CASSVTAGTVYGYTF.

The chain recombines TRBV6-6 with TRBJ1-5; 9 nucleotides match TRBD1. The junction had 4 bases not matched to a gene; V was cut back by 4 bases and J by 6 bases. Germline loops: CDR1 MNHNY, CDR2 SVGAGI (reference sequence). This CDR3 has 14 amino acids. The DNA for the CDR3 is TGTGCCAGCAGTTGGGACAGGGCAGCTCAGCCCCAGCATTTT. The encoded protein is CASSWDRAAQPQHF.

This clonotype occurred a few times. The gene calls are TRBV7-2 and TRBJ2-5; 11 nucleotides line up with TRBD2. Germline V CDR1 and CDR2: SGHTA, FQGNSA. This CDR3 region has 15 residues. V lost 2 bases and J lost 5; bases outside the gene matches: 4. In DNA form, the CDR3 reads TGTGCCAGCAGCTTACCACTAGCGGGGGTGGAGACCCAGTACTTC. Amino acid sequence: CASSLPLAGVETQYF.

V and J are TRBV12-3 or TRBV12-4 and TRBJ1-1; 8 bases are a match to TRBD1. V lost 5 bases and J lost 1; bases outside the gene matches: 9. The length of the CDR3 is 16 residues. CDR3 protein: CASSQALGTGNTEAFF. In DNA, the CDR3 is TGTGCCAGCAGTCAGGCCCTCGGGACAGGGAACACTGAAGCTTTCTTT.

This clonotype has just a few counts. J is TRBJ1-4 and V is TRBV7-2; D perhaps matches TRBD1 (5 bases). Trimming left V 5 bases short and J 8 bases short, with 27 bases between. The CDR3 is made up of 18 amino acids. Germline V gene sequence: CDR1 SGHTA, CDR2 FQGNSA. CDR3 nucleotide sequence: TGTGCCAGCAGCCCCGATCAGCGCTTTGGGACCTACCTGGAAAAACTGTTTTTT. It is translated as CASSPDQRFGTYLEKLFF. Together with reference TRBV7-2 and TRBJ1-4, the CDR3 gives the full variable domain: GAGVSQSPSNKVTEKGKDVELRCDPISGHTALYWYRQSLGQGLEFLIYFQGNSAPDKSGLPSDRFSAERTGGSVSTLTIQRTQQEDSAVYLCASSPDQRFGTYLEKLFFGSGTQLSVL.

The chain carries TRBV11-2 and TRBJ1-6; D is uncertain. The CDR3 contains 15 residues. Trimming removed 5 bases from V and 7 bases from J, with 15 bases in between. Germline-derived CDR1 and CDR2 are SGHAT and FQNNGV. The CDR3 sequence: CASSLGPRGNSPLHF. The CDR3 region has the DNA TGTGCCAGCAGCCTCGGGCCGAGAGGCAATTCACCCCTCCACTTT.

This clonotype is a singleton in its sample. The chain links TRBV5-1 to TRBJ2-5; 8 bases align to TRBD1. The germline CDR1 and CDR2 sequences are SGHRS and YFSETQ. Trimming took 1 base from V and 3 from J; bases not matched to a gene: 5. The CDR3 length is 15 residues. CDR3 residues: CASSLFGQGEETQYF. The CDR3 nucleotides read TGCGCCAGCAGCTTGTTCGGACAGGGCGAAGAGACCCAGTACTTC.

The chain joins TRBV12-3 or TRBV12-4 to TRBJ1-2, with 9 bases that match TRBD1. The CDR3 loop spans 19 amino acids. Unmatched junction bases numbered 18, after V lost 6 bases and J lost 1 base. CDR3 amino acids: CASSRDTDRGFLLNYGYTF. CDR3 DNA: TGTGCCAGCAGCCGAGACACTGACAGGGGGTTCCTTCTTAACTATGGCTACACCTTC.